This TCR beta chain was found in a study of blood T cell repertoires in COVID-19 (dated by TCRdb to the early 2020s). Broadly, across the study: Samples covering the acute and convalescent phases of COVID-19 were provided by collaborators in the United States, Italy and Spain. The prospective study material was composed of cDNA or gDNA derived from T cells, B-cell-depleted T cells, or PBMCs. Subjects who had been exposed to COVID-19, were actively infected with it, or had recovered from it provided the deeply sampled blood TCRbeta repertoires that made up the dataset. The repertoires were released in a freely available public database meant as a resource for research on the immune response to SARS-CoV-2. Samples came from the ongoing ImmuneRACE study (first 160 participants) plus 1,254 subjects from 6 global collaborators. A de-identified subject ID, COVID-19 status, age in years and sex were almost always included in the sample metadata. Where available, HLA class I and class II types were obtained from metadata supplied by the sample provider rather than from assay-based typing. The investigation overall reported the following: The quantity of clinical and demographic metadata differed by source and by participant and was supplied without curation.

V is pared back by 3 bases and J by 3 bases, with 16 bases lying between the germline termini. The CDR3 holds 16 amino acids from the cysteine to the phenylalanine. Just CDR3 DNA is preserved here, 48 bases in frame from base 1. CDR1 and CDR2 (MNHNS, SASEGT) derive from the germline V gene. TCRbeta CDR3 regions were amplified from genomic DNA by means of the immunoSEQ Assay, a bias-controlled multiplex PCR. Per the authors' processing: The number of nucleated cells in each sample was estimated by amplification of reference gene primers within the assay. To quantify the absolute abundance of each unique TCRbeta CDR3 rearrangement, sequence reads were collapsed and filtered. For each sample, productive Simpson clonality was calculated by taking the square root of Simpson's diversity index across productive rearrangements. TCRdb's version of the immuneACCESS table is confined to in-frame rearrangements and falls short of the full clone set. An unresolved V gene accounts for under half of the shortfall where checked; the remainder is of unknown origin. V, J and clone size reflect that table, while D and trimming were determined from the DNA. In all, the sample holds 60,000 to 90,000 clones, and about 73% of those were seen once. Approximately 20% of the sample belongs to the ten largest clones.

The collaborating institutions used their own protocols to collect whole blood in K2EDTA tubes. For TCRbeta analysis, collaborator samples were shipped as frozen whole blood, as isolated PBMCs, or as DNA extracted from either sample type. Turning to this clone: What this receptor recognizes is not known. No much larger clonotype is one base removed from it; base qualities were not supplied.

This chain joins TRBV6-1 to TRBJ2-3; possibly the D gene is TRBD2, per 5 matching bases. The sequence was collected from a man aged 60 to 75 with acute or convalescent COVID-19. The source material was peripheral blood. The nucleotide sequence reads TGTGCCAGCAGTGATCCCACGGAATCGGGGACAGATACGCAGTATTTT. The resulting protein is CASSDPTESGTDTQYF.